The entry below gives a single T cell receptor (beta chain) sequence along with its context. This CDR3 has 14 amino acids. Germline V gene lookup returns CDR1 MNHEY and CDR2 SMNVEV (reference sequence). With V trimmed by 2 bases and J by 6 bases, 7 bases remained unmatched. The data derive from a study of cytomegalovirus exposure and HLA in healthy donors. The PCR ran on 60 Vbeta and 13 Jbeta primers. Here immunoSEQ multiplex PCR was the method, and the copy in TCRdb shows in-frame clones only, minus some. The sample has 250,000 to 350,000 clones; roughly 90% are singletons. The receptor was derived from a woman younger than 35 in good health and CMV-seronegative. The rearrangement joins TRBV27 to TRBJ2-7; 7 nucleotides line up with TRBD2. The sequenced material came from PBMCs. The CDR3 nucleotides read TGTGCCAGCAGTTTAAAACGGGGGGTAGGCGAGCAGTACTTC. Translating gives CASSLKRGVGEQYF.